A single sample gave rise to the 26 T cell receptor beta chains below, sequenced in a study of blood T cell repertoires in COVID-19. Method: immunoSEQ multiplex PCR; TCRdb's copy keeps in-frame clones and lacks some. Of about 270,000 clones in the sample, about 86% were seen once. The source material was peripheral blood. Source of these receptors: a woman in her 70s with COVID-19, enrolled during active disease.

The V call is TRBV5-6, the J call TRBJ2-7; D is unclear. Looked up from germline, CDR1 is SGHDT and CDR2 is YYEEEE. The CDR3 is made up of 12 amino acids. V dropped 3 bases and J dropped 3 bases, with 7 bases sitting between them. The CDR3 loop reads CASSSGNYEQYF. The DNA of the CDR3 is TGTGCCAGCAGCTCGGGTAACTACGAGCAGTACTTC.

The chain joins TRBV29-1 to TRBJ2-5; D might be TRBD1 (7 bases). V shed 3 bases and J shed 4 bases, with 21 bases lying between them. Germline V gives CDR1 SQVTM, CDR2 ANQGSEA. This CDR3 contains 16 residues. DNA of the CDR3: TGCAGCGTTGATGGGAATACAGGGGAGGTGGGAGAGACCCAGTACTTC. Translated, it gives CSVDGNTGEVGETQYF.

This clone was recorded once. CDR3 sequence: CASSLTRQGSYEQYF. The CDR3 coding sequence is TGTGCCAGCAGCTTAACCCGACAGGGTTCTTACGAGCAGTACTTC. The chain employs TRBV11-2 and TRBJ2-7, with 7 positions matching TRBD1. Trimming cost V 2 bases and J 4 bases; bases outside gene matches: 8. The CDR3 totals 15 residues. Germline values: CDR1 SGHAT, CDR2 FQNNGV.

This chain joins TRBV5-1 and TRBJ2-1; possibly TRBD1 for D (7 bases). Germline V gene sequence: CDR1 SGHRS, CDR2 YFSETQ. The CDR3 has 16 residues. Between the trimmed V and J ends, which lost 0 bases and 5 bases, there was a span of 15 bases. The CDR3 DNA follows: TGCGCCAGCAGCTTGGTGGGAGGAGGGGGCCACAATGAGCAGTTCTTC. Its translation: CASSLVGGGGHNEQFF.

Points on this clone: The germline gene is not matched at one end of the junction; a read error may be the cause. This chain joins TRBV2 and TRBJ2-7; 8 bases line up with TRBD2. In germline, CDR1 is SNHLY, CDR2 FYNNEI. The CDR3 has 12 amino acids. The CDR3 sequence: CASTPSGLAGFF. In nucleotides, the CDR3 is TGTGCCAGCACCCCCTCGGGGCTAGCGGGTTTCTTC.

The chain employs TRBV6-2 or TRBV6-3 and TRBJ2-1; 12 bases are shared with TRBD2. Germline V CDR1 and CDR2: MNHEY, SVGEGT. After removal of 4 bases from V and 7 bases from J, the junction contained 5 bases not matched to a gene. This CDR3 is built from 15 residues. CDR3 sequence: CASSFSSGGVNEQFF. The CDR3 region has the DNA TGTGCCAGCAGTTTCTCTAGCGGGGGGGTAAATGAGCAGTTCTTC.

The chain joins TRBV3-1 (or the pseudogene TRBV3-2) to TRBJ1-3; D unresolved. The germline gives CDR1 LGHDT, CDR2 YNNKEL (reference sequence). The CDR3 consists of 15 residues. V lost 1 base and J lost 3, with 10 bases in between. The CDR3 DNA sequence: TGTGCCAGCAGCCAAGTGTCCGGGAGTGGAAACACCATATATTTT. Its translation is CASSQVSGSGNTIYF.

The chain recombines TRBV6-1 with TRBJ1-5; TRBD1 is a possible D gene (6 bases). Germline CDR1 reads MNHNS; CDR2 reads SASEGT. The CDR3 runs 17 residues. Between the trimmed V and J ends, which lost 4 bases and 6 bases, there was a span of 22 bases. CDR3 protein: CASSARSYRAGGQPQHF. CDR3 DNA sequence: TGTGCCAGCAGTGCTCGATCTTACAGGGCTGGTGGTCAGCCCCAGCATTTT.

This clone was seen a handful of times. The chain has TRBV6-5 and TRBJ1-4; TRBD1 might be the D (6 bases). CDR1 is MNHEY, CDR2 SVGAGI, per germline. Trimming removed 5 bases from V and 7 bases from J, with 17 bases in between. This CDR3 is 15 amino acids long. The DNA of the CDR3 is TGTGCCAGCAGTCGGAATACAGGGTTTGGTGAAAAACTGTTTTTT. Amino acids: CASSRNTGFGEKLFF.

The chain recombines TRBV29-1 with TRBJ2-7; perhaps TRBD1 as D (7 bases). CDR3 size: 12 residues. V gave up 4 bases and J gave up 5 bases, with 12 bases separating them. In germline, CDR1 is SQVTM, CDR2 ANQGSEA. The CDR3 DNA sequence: TGCAGCGTTGGATCAGGGGGGAACGAGCAGTACTTC. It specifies CSVGSGGNEQYF.

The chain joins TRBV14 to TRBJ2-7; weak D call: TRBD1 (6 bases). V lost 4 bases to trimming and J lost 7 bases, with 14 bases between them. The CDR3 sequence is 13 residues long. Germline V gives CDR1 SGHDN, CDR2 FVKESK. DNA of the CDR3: TGTGCCAGCAGCCGTGGGGGCTGGGAAGAGCAGTACTTC. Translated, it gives CASSRGGWEEQYF.

DNA for the CDR3: TGCGCCAGCAGCGGGGGACAGGCTAACTATGGCTACACCTTC. It translates to CASSGGQANYGYTF. The chain links TRBV5-1 to TRBJ1-2, with TRBD1 matching over 8 bases. Germline-derived CDR1 and CDR2 are SGHRS and YFSETQ. The CDR3 totals 14 residues. V was pared by 4 bases and J by 0 bases, with 2 bases of the junction left unmatched. Variable domain in full (rest from reference TRBV5-1 and TRBJ1-2): KAGVTQTPRYLIKTRGQQVTLSCSPISGHRSVSWYQQTPGQGLQFLFEYFSETQRNKGNFPGRFSGRQFSNSRSEMNVSTLELGDSALYLCASSGGQANYGYTFGSGTRLTVV.

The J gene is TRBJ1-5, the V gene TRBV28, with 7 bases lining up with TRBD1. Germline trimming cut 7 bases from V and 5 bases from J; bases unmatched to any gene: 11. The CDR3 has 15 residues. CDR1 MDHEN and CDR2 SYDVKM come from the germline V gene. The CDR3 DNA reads TGTGCCAGCATCCTGGGACAGCGGTGGGATCAGCCCCAGCATTTT. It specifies CASILGQRWDQPQHF.

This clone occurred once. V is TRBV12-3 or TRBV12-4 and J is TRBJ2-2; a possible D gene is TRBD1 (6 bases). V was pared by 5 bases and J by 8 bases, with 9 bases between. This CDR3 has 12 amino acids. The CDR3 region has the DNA TGTGCCAGCAGTGCAGACAGGGGGGAGCTGTTTTTT. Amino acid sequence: CASSADRGELFF.

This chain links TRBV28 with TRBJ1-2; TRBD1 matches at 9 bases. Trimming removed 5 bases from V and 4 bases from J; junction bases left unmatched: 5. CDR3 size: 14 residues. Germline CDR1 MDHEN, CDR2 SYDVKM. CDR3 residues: CASSVQGAGYGYTF. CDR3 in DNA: TGTGCCAGCAGTGTACAGGGGGCTGGCTATGGCTACACCTTC.

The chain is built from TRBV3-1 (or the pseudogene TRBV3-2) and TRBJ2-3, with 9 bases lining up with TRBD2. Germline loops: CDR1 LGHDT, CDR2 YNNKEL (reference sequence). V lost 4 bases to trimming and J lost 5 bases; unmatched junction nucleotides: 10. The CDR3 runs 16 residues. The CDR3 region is CASSPPGLAERDTQYF. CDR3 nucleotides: TGTGCCAGCAGCCCGCCGGGACTAGCAGAACGAGATACGCAGTATTTT.

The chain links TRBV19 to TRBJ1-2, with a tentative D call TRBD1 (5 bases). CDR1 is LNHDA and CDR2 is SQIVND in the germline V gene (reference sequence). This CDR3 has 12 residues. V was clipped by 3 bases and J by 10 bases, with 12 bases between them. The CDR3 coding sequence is TGTGCCAGTAGTATGGCGGGACGCTCCTACACCTTC. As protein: CASSMAGRSYTF.

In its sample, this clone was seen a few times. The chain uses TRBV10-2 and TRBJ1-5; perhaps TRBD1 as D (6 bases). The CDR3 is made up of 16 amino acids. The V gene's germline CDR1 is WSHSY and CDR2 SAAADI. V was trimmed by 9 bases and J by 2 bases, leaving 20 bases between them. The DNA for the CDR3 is TGCGCCAGGAATAAAGGACAGAGAGGGGGCAATCAGCCCCAGCATTTT. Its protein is CARNKGQRGGNQPQHF.

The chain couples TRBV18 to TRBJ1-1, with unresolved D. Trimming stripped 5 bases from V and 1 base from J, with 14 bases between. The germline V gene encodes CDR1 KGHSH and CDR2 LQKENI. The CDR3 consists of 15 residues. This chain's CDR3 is CASSSHTNWNTEAFF. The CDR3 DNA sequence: TGTGCCAGCTCATCCCACACGAATTGGAACACTGAAGCTTTCTTT.

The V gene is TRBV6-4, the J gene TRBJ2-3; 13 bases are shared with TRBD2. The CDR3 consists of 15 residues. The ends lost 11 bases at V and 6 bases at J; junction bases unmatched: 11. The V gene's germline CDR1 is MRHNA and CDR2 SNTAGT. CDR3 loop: CAGELAGGRWDTQYF. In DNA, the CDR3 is TGTGCCGGTGAACTAGCGGGGGGGAGGTGGGATACGCAGTATTTT.

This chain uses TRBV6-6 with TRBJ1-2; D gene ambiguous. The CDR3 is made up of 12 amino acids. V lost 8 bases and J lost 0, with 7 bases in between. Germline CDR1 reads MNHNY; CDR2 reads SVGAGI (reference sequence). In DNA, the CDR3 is TGTGCCAGCTGGGGAGCTAACTATGGCTACACCTTC. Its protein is CASWGANYGYTF.

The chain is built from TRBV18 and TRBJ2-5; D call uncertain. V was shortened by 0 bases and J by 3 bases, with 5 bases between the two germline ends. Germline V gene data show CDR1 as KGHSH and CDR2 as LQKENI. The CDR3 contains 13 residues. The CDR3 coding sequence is TGTGCCAGCTCACCACCCTATAAAGAGACCCAGTACTTC. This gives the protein CASSPPYKETQYF. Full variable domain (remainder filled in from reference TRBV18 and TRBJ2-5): NAGVMQNPRHLVRRRGQEARLRCSPMKGHSHVYWYRQLPEEGLKFMVYLQKENIIDESGMPKERFSAEFPKEGPSILRIQQVVRGDSAAYFCASSPPYKETQYFGPGTRLLVL.

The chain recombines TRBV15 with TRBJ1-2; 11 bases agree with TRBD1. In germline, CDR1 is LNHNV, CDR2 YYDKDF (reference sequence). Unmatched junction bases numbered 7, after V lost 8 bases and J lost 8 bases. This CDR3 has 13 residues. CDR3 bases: TGTGCCACCGGCTCGGACAGGGGGCGCGGCTACACCTTC. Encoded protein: CATGSDRGRGYTF.

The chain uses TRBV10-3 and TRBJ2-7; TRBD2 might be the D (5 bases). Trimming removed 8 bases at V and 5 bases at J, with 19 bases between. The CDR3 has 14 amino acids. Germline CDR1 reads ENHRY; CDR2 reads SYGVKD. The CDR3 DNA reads TGTGCCATCGGAGGAGACTTGGTCGGAAACGAGCAGTACTTC. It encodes CAIGGDLVGNEQYF.

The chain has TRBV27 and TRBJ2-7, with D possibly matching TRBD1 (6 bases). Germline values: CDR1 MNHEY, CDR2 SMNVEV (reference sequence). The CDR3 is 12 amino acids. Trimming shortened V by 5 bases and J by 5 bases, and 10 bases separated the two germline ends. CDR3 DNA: TGTGCCAGCAGTCGACAGGCAAACGAGCAGTACTTC. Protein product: CASSRQANEQYF.

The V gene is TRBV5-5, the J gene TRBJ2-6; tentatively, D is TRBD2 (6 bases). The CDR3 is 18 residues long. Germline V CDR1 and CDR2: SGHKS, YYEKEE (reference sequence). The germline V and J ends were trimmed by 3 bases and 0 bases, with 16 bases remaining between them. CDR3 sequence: CASSSTGTGSSGANVLTF. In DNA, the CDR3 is TGTGCCAGCAGCTCCACCGGGACTGGAAGCTCTGGGGCCAACGTCCTGACTTTC.